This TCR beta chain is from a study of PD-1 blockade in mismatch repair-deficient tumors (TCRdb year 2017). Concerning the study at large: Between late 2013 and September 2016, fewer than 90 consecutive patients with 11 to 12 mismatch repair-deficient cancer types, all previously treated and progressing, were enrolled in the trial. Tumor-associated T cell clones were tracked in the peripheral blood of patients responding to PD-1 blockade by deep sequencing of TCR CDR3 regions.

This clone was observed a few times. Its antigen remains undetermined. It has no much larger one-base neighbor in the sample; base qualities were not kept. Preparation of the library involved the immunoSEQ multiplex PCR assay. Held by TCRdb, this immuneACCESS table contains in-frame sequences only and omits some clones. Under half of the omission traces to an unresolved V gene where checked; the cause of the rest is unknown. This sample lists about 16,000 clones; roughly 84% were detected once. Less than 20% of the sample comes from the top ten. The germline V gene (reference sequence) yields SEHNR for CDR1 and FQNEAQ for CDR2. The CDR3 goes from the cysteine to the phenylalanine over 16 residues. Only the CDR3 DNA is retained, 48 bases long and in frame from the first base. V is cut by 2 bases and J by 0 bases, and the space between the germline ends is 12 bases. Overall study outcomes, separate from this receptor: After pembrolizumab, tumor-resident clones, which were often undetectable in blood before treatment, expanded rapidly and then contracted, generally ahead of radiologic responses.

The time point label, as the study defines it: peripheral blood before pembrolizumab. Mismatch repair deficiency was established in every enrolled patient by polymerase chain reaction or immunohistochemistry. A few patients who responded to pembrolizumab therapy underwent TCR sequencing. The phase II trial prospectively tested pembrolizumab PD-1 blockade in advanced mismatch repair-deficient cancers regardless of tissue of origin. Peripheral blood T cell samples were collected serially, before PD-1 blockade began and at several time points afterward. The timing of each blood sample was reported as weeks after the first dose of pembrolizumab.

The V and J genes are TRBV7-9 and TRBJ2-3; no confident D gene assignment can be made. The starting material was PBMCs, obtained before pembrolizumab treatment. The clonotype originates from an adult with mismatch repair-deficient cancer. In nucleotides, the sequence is TGTGCCAGCAGCTTAAGGGCGAGCTCTAGCACAGATACGCAGTATTTT. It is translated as CASSLRASSSTDTQYF.